Sequencing of this T cell receptor beta chain was carried out in a study of cytomegalovirus exposure and HLA in healthy donors (dated by TCRdb to the late 2010s). As for the study more broadly: According to an earlier analysis of 550 to 700 of the donors, about 179 million T cells yielded 90 million to 140 million unique TCR beta sequences and less than 300 Gb of sequence data. An early release covering 550 to 650 HLA-typed donors comprised roughly 300 gigabases of sequencing data and approximately 80 million unique TCR sequences. Among the roughly 390 genotyped donors, approximately 76% belonged to the genetic ancestry cluster associated with self-reported Caucasian donors. The aim of the study was to test whether cataloging public T cell receptors could identify signatures of past pathogen exposure. The study profiled the T cell repertoires of approximately 700 subjects by immunosequencing and related them to cytomegalovirus serostatus. Besides the first cohort of about 730 subjects, a separate validation cohort made up of 120 different subjects was used. To predict cytomegalovirus infection status, the study combined high-throughput TCR immunosequencing, statistical association of individual TCRs with disease status, and machine learning. A later analysis re-examined previously published TCR beta repertoires from roughly 650 donors and added high-resolution HLA genotyping to investigate patterns of TCR occurrence. In the later analysis, no new phenotypic data were used to find candidate immune exposures; instead, reliance was placed on TCR beta sequences and their occurrence across donors. An earlier analysis of around 580 of the donors used high-throughput TCR beta sequencing to judge whether each TCR beta V gene segment behaved as functional or pseudogenic. Donor age, sex, ethnicity and CMV serostatus were collected together with the repertoire data. Genome-wide SNP genotypes for about 65% of the 666 donors were used in a later genetic analysis, which treated that subset as a discovery cohort. All discovery cohort repertoires had been generated using a single sequencing platform. Both class I and class II loci were covered by HLA typing, at four-digit resolution. The number of typed donors differed by locus: roughly 620-630 for A, B, C, DRB1 and DQB1; some 500 for DQA1; 606 for DPA1; and about 450 for DPB1. Four to six DR-DQ haplotypes were handled as single units for association and clustering, since linkage in the cohort was strong. Across some 400 genotyped donors of the cohort, an average of approximately 240,000 unique TCR beta nucleotide sequences per donor were sequenced, and 15% to 20% of those sequences were non-productive. The paper's findings and limits, for the study overall: The presence/absence analyses assumed that sequencing depth was roughly uniform across donors, and that assumption may not be true. While some public TCRs were present in many individuals, most TCR sequences turned up only very rarely across donors. HLA typing was unavailable for some donors at each locus, so association tests used only the typed subset. In an earlier analysis of more than 450 of the donors, most TCR beta V segments were observed in productive rearrangements about 87% or about 30% of the time, broadly matching IMGT annotations. The only immune exposure information available for the cohort was CMV serostatus. Correlated functional status among segregating V segments might be attributable to linkage disequilibrium, but an unknown experimental factor could not be ruled out. A later analysis found that HLA-associated TCR beta chains were more clonally expanded and had lower generation probabilities than equally common non-associated chains. In a later genetic analysis, fewer N-insertions in productive TCRs were reported among donors in an Asian-associated ancestry cluster than the roughly 700-donor mean. Only TCR beta chains were sequenced in this cohort, and the absence of alpha or paired-chain data limited detectable features. According to a later analysis, parvovirus B19, influenza, CMV and Epstein-Barr virus appeared linked to several top co-occurrence clusters. The authors suggested that the approach could potentially be generalized to other disease states and immunological phenotypes. About 17 rarely observed V segments, including chromosome 9 orphons, were excluded from the earlier analysis of several hundred of the donors because counts were too low. Cytomegalovirus status was reported to be diagnosed by the classifier with high specificity and sensitivity in both the original and validation cohorts. Assigning TCR associations to individual alleles was difficult when HLA alleles, especially DR and DQ, strongly co-occurred. A few of the identified cytomegalovirus-associated TCR beta chains were confirmed in vitro to be specific for cytomegalovirus antigens. The study listed 164 TCR beta chains as associated with cytomegalovirus. Specific HLA alleles were associated with more than 15,000 TCR beta sequences at a false discovery rate of 0.05 in a later analysis. In a later analysis, TCR association rates were found to vary across HLA loci, with the most associated TCRs seen for DRB1 alleles and the fewest for HLA-C alleles. A group of highly shared sequence variants was considered likely to be a technical artifact of the sequencing pipeline. A further reported finding was that TCR beta sequences accurately predicted the HLA-A and HLA-B alleles for most subjects in the first cohort. According to a later analysis, most CMV-associated TCR beta chains appeared to be HLA-restricted, and the HLA associations seemed to be driven largely by CMV exposure. In a later genetic analysis, a missense DCLRE1C variant was associated with V-gene and J-gene trimming of TCR beta chains, and the association was replicated in an independent cohort.

The sample holds one count of this clone. It lacks a known antigen. Per-nucleotide qualities are absent, and no much larger clonotype sits a single base away. In total, more than 500 healthy bone marrow donors made up the cohort. All cohort members were sampled while nominally healthy, although unrecorded immune exposures were likely present. The donor was CMV seropositive and was included in the group of about 290 seropositive cohort members. Each donor provided a peripheral blood sample, and peripheral blood mononuclear cells were used for TCR beta sequencing. The Qiagen DNeasy Blood Extraction Kit was used to extract genomic DNA from the blood cell samples. Library generation was performed with the immunoSEQ multiplex PCR assay. A mixture of 60 forward primers for TCR Vbeta segments and 13 reverse primers for TCR Jbeta segments was used in the multiplex PCR. A multiplex PCR assay on genomic DNA amplified the CDR3 region of rearranged TCR beta genes. Amplified TCR beta libraries were sequenced as 87-base-pair reads on the Illumina HiSeq System. The study's own analysis went as follows. Across the 666 repertoires, a later analysis counted approximately 75 million unique TCR beta chains, around 10 million of which were shared by at least two donors. Raw reads were error-corrected and collapsed into unique sequences with a nearest-neighbor algorithm that merged closely related sequences to remove PCR and sequencing errors. CDR3 sequences were aligned to IMGT reference sequences to assign V, D and J gene segments. For a sequence to be retained, at least a six-nucleotide match to both a V gene segment and a J gene segment was required. Rearrangements were called productive when the CDR3 lacked stop codons and stayed in frame with V and J; all others were non-productive. CDR3 was defined by IMGT convention, running from the second conserved V-encoded cysteine to the conserved J-encoded phenylalanine. Sequences without an unambiguous match to a single V gene segment were excluded from the earlier analysis of several hundred of the donors. In an earlier analysis of approximately 500 of the donors, a V segment was called functional when productive rearrangements were above 56.7%, and segregating when the standard deviation between donors exceeded 5%. A statistical classification framework was built for diagnosing cytomegalovirus status from the catalog of TCR beta chain sequences. V and J gene assignment, in a later analysis, came from comparing TCR nucleotide sequences with IMGT/GENE-DB human TR gene sequences. A later analysis assigned CDR3 sequences and most-parsimonious VDJ recombination scenarios with the TCRdist pipeline. In a later analysis, each TCR beta chain was defined by its CDR3 amino acid sequence together with its V-gene family, and reads lacking a unique V-gene family were excluded. To address suspected cross-contamination and a sequencing artifact, a later analysis removed approximately 590 highly shared, low-generation-probability nucleotide sequences. For each public chain, a later analysis derived a clonal expansion index from normalized ranks of inferred template counts within each repertoire. A later analysis computed generation probabilities with a VDJ recombination model fitted to out-of-frame rearrangements, and checked the results against IGoR. In a later analysis, TCR-TCR, TCR-HLA and TCR-CMV co-occurrence was scored with hypergeometric tests, and a repertoire-size bias correction was applied to TCR pairs. False discovery rates were estimated in a later analysis by permuting HLA or CMV assignments 20 times. A later analysis grouped co-occurring TCRs with DBSCAN, adding TCRdist sequence similarity when clustering within HLA-allele-positive subsets. Co-occurrence clustering excluded repertoires with fewer than 30,000 or more than 120,000 public chains, plus five with anomalous nucleotide sharing. Held by TCRdb, this immuneACCESS table contains in-frame sequences only and omits some clones. Under half of the omission traces to an unresolved V gene where checked; the cause of the rest is unknown. V and J calls and clone size come straight from that table; D and trimming were deduced from the DNA. This sample has 95,000 to 150,000 clones in its table, and around 74% of those were observed once. The ten top clones hold less than 5% of the sample.

The source of this sequence is a woman aged 50 to 60 in good health and CMV-seropositive. Sequenced input: PBMCs.

The nucleotides are TGTGCCAGCAGCTTGTCCCTAGGGTCGGGGGAGGGGCCCCAGCATTTT. It encodes CASSLSLGSGEGPQHF. The rearrangement joined TRBV5-8 to TRBJ1-5; the D segment could be TRBD1, given 5 matching bases. The germline V gene yields SGHTS for CDR1 and YDEGEE for CDR2. V loses 1 base of germline sequence and J loses 9 bases, and the interval between the two ends is 20 bases. From cysteine to phenylalanine, the CDR3 is 16 amino acids long. The kept DNA is CDR3 alone, 48 bases in frame from the first base. Outside the CDR3, residues come from the reference TRBV5-8 and TRBJ1-5 proteins, so the full variable domain is: EAGVTQSPTHLIKTRGQQATLRCSPISGHTSVYWYQQALGLGLQFLLWYDEGEERNRGNFPPRFSGRQFPNYSSELNVNALELEDSALYLCASSLSLGSGEGPQHFGDGTRLSIL.